Below, one T cell receptor beta chain is given with its context. Its antigen remains unidentified. Donors in the study were healthy people who gave bone marrow. 13 Jbeta primers and 60 Vbeta primers were used for the PCR. Produced via immunoSEQ multiplex PCR; TCRdb's table is partial and in-frame only. Found here are some 140,000 clones, roughly 85% of them singletons; the top ten hold 6.5%. This specimen belongs to a study of cytomegalovirus exposure and HLA in healthy donors. Study summary: The study's early data release held roughly 91 million unique TCRs from HLA-typed donors.

The CDR3 totals 16 residues. Germline values: CDR1 SGHRS, CDR2 YFSETQ. Losses at the gene ends were 4 bases for V and 4 bases for J; bases not matched to a gene: 8. Findings and caveats of the study: Evidence from a later analysis indicated that most CMV-associated TCR beta chains looked HLA-restricted. Donors were assumed by presence/absence analyses to have roughly uniform sequencing depth.

The sample consisted of PBMCs. V usage is TRBV5-1 and J usage is TRBJ2-1; the match to TRBD1 covers 10 bases. The sequence came from a man between 35 and 55 years old in good health and CMV-seropositive. CDR3 amino acids: CASSGWDRGKYNEQFF. CDR3 sequence (DNA): TGCGCCAGCAGCGGATGGGACAGGGGAAAATACAATGAGCAGTTCTTC.